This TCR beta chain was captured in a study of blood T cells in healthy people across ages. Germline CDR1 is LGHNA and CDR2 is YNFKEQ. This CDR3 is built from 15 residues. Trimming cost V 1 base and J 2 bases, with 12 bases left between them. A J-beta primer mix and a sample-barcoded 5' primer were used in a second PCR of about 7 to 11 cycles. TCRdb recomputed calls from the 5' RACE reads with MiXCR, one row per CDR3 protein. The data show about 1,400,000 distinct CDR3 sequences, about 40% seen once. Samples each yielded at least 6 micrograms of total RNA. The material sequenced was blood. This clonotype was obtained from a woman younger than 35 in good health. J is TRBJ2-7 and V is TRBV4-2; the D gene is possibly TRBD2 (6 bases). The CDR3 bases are TGTGCCAGCAGCCAAGTCGGCGGGGTGACCTACGAGCAGTACTTC. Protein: CASSQVGGVTYEQYF.